A single sample is the source of the 28 T cell receptor beta chains below, sequenced in a study of CXCR3-negative and CXCR3-positive naive CD8 T cells. The TRB cDNA libraries were prepared by 5' RACE with UMI labels. Reprocessing the 5' RACE reads, TCRdb reports a single entry for every CDR3 protein and omits DNA. The sample data list 20,000 to 25,000 distinct CDR3 sequences. Sequencing was done on a sample of memory CD8+ T cells from blood. The origin of the receptors is a human donor in good health. Some clones in this sample may be carry-over from other donors' samples.

V usage is TRBV9 and J usage is TRBJ1-2; the TCRdb D gene call, TRBD1, has no DNA to confirm it. The CDR3 sequence is 14 residues long. Germline assignment: CDR1 SGDLS and CDR2 YYNGEE. The CDR3 reads CASSNVGRDYGYTF.

The chain combines TRBV29-1 with TRBJ2-2; TCRdb's D gene call, TRBD1, goes unchecked for lack of DNA. This CDR3 is built from 14 residues. Germline V lookup: CDR1 SQVTM, CDR2 ANQGSEA. The CDR3: CSVAGQGAIGELFF.

The rearrangement uses TRBV19 and TRBJ1-1; the TCRdb D gene call, TRBD1, has no DNA to confirm it. This CDR3 is 15 amino acids long. CDR1 is LNHDA and CDR2 is SQIVND in the germline V gene (reference sequence). CDR3 sequence: CASSIRGFVGTEAFF.

The rearrangement joins TRBV7-6 to TRBJ2-1; TCRdb selects TRBD2, and the lack of DNA leaves this call unchecked. The CDR3 sequence is 17 residues long. The germline gives CDR1 SGHVS, CDR2 FNYEAQ. The chain's CDR3 is CASSSENLAGGSNEQFF.

The CDR3 loop is CASSPKPRTGSYEQYF. V usage is TRBV21-1 and J usage is TRBJ2-7; TCRdb returns TRBD1, unconfirmable since there is no DNA. TRBV21-1 is a recognized pseudogene. This CDR3 has 16 residues.

The chain recombines TRBV6-2 or TRBV6-3 with TRBJ2-7. This CDR3 has 11 residues. Germline V gene data show CDR1 as MNHEY and CDR2 as SVGEGT. The CDR3 sequence: CASSYSEEQYF.

The chain links TRBV20-1 to TRBJ2-7; absent DNA, TCRdb's TRBD1 call cannot be checked. Germline CDR1 DFQATT, CDR2 SNEGSKA (reference sequence). This CDR3 has 15 residues. The CDR3 region is CSARDLGTGGYEQYF.

The chain's CDR3 is CASSFQPSGAGELFF. The chain couples TRBV28 to TRBJ2-2; TCRdb picks TRBD2, but there is no DNA to check that call. The CDR3 spans 15 residues. Germline CDR1 MDHEN, CDR2 SYDVKM.

This clonotype is identified as medium-sized from frequency. The gene calls are TRBV30 and TRBJ1-1; the D call of TRBD1 rests on TCRdb alone, since no DNA is present to check it. Germline assignment: CDR1 GTSNPN and CDR2 SVGIG (reference sequence). CDR3 length: 15 amino acids. The CDR3 loop is CAWSVLTGANTEAFF.

The chain is built from TRBV7-6 and TRBJ2-5; the TCRdb call, TRBD2, lacks DNA for checking. CDR3 size: 15 residues. Germline CDR1 and CDR2: SGHVS and FNYEAQ. CDR3 protein: CASSSRLAGAETQYF.

The chain employs TRBV12-3 or TRBV12-4 and TRBJ2-2; TCRdb gives TRBD2 as the D gene, but with no DNA this cannot be confirmed. CDR3 length: 18 amino acids. The CDR3 here is CAIITYSLAGESTGELFF.

The chain carries TRBV12-3 or TRBV12-4 and TRBJ2-3; with no DNA, the TCRdb D assignment of TRBD2 cannot be verified. This CDR3 has 17 amino acids. The CDR3 loop reads CASSFRAMGGPTDTQYF.

The chain uses TRBV7-7 and TRBJ2-2. The CDR3 extends over 16 amino acids. The germline gives CDR1 SSHAT, CDR2 FNYEAQ (reference sequence). The CDR3 sequence: CASSFGEALDTGELFF.

The rearrangement joins TRBV29-1 to TRBJ1-1; no DNA is available, so the TRBD1 call from TCRdb remains unchecked. The germline CDR1 and CDR2 sequences are SQVTM and ANQGSEA. The CDR3 totals 14 residues. The CDR3 loop reads CSTGTAVVNTEAFF. Variable domain in full (rest from reference TRBV29-1 and TRBJ1-1): SAVISQKPSRDICQRGTSLTIQCQVDSQVTMMFWYRQQPGQSLTLIATANQGSEATYESGFVIDKFPISRPNLTFSTLTVSNMSPEDSSIYLCSTGTAVVNTEAFFGQGTRLTVV.

The CDR3 sequence is CATSEGQTNTGELFF. The chain joins TRBV15 to TRBJ2-2; checking the TCRdb D call of TRBD1 is not possible without DNA. Germline V gene lookup returns CDR1 LNHNV and CDR2 YYDKDF (reference sequence). CDR3 size: 15 residues.

This chain joins TRBV28 and TRBJ2-3; the D call from TCRdb, TRBD1, cannot be confirmed without DNA. The CDR3 is 14 residues long. Per the germline V gene, CDR1 is MDHEN and CDR2 is SYDVKM. CDR3 loop: CASKSPGAGDTQYF.

The chain recombines TRBV6-1 with TRBJ2-7; the D gene TCRdb calls, TRBD1, cannot be checked with no DNA. The CDR3 length is 17 residues. The germline gives CDR1 MNHNS, CDR2 SASEGT. CDR3 region: CASSPRAGTGFSYEQYF.

CDR3 protein: CASNISGGFRTDRSYNSPLHF. V gene TRBV28 combines with J gene TRBJ1-6. CDR1 and CDR2 (germline): MDHEN, SYDVKM. This CDR3 contains 21 residues.

The V call is TRBV4-1, the J call TRBJ2-3; TCRdb outputs TRBD1, but without DNA this stays unchecked. Germline CDR1 and CDR2: MGHRA and YSYEKL. The CDR3 runs 17 residues. CDR3 sequence reads: CASSRSGTGASTDTQYF.

The chain carries TRBV3-1 and TRBJ2-5; checking the TCRdb D call of TRBD1 is not possible without DNA. Per the germline V gene, CDR1 is LGHDT and CDR2 is YNNKEL (reference sequence). The CDR3 spans 16 residues. The CDR3 loop reads CASSQARPGIQETQYF.

This chain's CDR3 is CASSEDASGDNEQFF. The genes are TRBV2 and TRBJ2-1. Germline V gene data show CDR1 as SNHLY and CDR2 as FYNNEI. This CDR3 has 15 residues.

The CDR3 is CASSLGGQTYEQYF. The chain links TRBV11-3 to TRBJ2-7. Germline CDR1 is SGHNT and CDR2 is YENEEA. The length of the CDR3 is 14 residues.

This clonotype registers medium-sized (0.01 to 0.1%) by frequency. The V gene is TRBV5-1, the J gene TRBJ2-1; TCRdb outputs TRBD1, but without DNA this stays unchecked. Germline CDR1 SGHRS, CDR2 YFSETQ. CDR3 length: 13 residues. This CDR3 reads CASRADGANEQFF.

The chain has TRBV20-1 and TRBJ2-1; TCRdb selects TRBD2, and the lack of DNA leaves this call unchecked. CDR1 is DFQATT, CDR2 SNEGSKA, per germline (reference sequence). The CDR3 runs 12 residues. The chain's CDR3 is CSARQRDNEQFF.

The chain recombines TRBV30 with TRBJ1-1; TCRdb returns TRBD1, unconfirmable since there is no DNA. The CDR3 extends over 13 amino acids. Germline V gene lookup returns CDR1 GTSNPN and CDR2 SVGIG (reference sequence). CDR3 residues: CAWSGGLSTEAFF. Full variable domain (remainder filled in from reference TRBV30 and TRBJ1-1): SQTIHQWPATLVQPVGSPLSLECTVEGTSNPNLYWYRQAAGRGLQLLFYSVGIGQISSEVPQNLSASRPQDRQFILSSKKLLLSDSGFYLCAWSGGLSTEAFFGQGTRLTVV.

The rearrangement joins TRBV12-3 or TRBV12-4 to TRBJ2-3; the D call of TRBD2 rests on TCRdb alone, since no DNA is present to check it. The length of the CDR3 is 20 residues. The CDR3 reads CASSPGLAGGLPVSTDTQYF.

The chain combines TRBV6-2 or TRBV6-3 with TRBJ2-7; TCRdb's assignment of TRBD1 cannot be checked, as there is no DNA. The CDR3 is 16 residues long. The germline V gene encodes CDR1 MNHEY and CDR2 SVGEGT. CDR3 region: CASSYSGGAGGYEQYF.

This chain connects TRBV7-9 to TRBJ2-2; the TCRdb D gene call, TRBD1, has no DNA to confirm it. This CDR3 spans 13 amino acids. Germline values: CDR1 SEHNR, CDR2 FQNEAQ (reference sequence). This CDR3 reads CASNQGQPGELFF. Supplemented by reference TRBV7-9 and TRBJ2-2, the full variable domain reads DTGVSQNPRHKITKRGQNVTFRCDPISEHNRLYWYRQTLGQGPEFLTYFQNEAQLEKSRLLSDRFSAERPKGSFSTLEIQRTEQGDSAMYLCASNQGQPGELFFGEGSRLTVL.